A single sample is the source of the 27 T cell receptor beta chains below, sequenced in a study of T cell responses to AZD1222 COVID-19 vaccine. The repertoire was sequenced with immunoSEQ multiplex PCR; TCRdb's copy has only in-frame clones and lacks some. This sample has 110,000 or so clones, with approximately 90% found just once. The sample in question was peripheral blood, obtained 28 days after the second AZD1222 dose. The source of these receptors is an adult who received the AZD1222 COVID-19 vaccine.

The rearrangement joins TRBV6-5 to TRBJ1-5; D gene unclear. V was cut by 3 bases and J by 4 bases, with 7 bases left in between. The CDR3 consists of 13 residues. Germline CDR1 is MNHEY and CDR2 is SVGAGI. This CDR3 is CASSYSVNQPQHF. The CDR3 bases are TGTGCCAGCAGTTATTCGGTAAATCAGCCCCAGCATTTT.

V gene TRBV6-5 combines with J gene TRBJ1-3, with D hard to call. The germline V gene encodes CDR1 MNHEY and CDR2 SVGAGI. The V end lost 6 bases, the J end lost 2 bases, and 5 bases lay between the germline ends. CDR3 length: 12 amino acids. This chain's CDR3 is CASSWAGNTIYF. CDR3 DNA sequence: TGTGCCAGCAGCTGGGCTGGAAACACCATATATTTT.

The rearrangement links TRBV27 to TRBJ1-5; the D gene is possibly TRBD1 (6 bases). This CDR3 is built from 15 residues. Trimming pared 7 bases from V and 0 bases from J, leaving 13 bases between. Germline values: CDR1 MNHEY, CDR2 SMNVEV (reference sequence). In DNA form, the CDR3 reads TGTGCCAGCACACCCGAAGGGGGTAGCAATCAGCCCCAGCATTTT. Translated, it gives CASTPEGGSNQPQHF.

The chain has TRBV15 and TRBJ2-3; D gene ambiguous. The germline V gene encodes CDR1 LNHNV and CDR2 YYDKDF (reference sequence). Trimming pared 3 bases from V and 2 bases from J, leaving 9 bases between. The CDR3 loop spans 14 amino acids. The CDR3 loop is CATSRTSDTDTQYF. The DNA of the CDR3 is TGTGCCACCAGCAGGACTTCCGACACAGATACGCAGTATTTT.

V and J are TRBV6-5 and TRBJ1-2; D is perhaps TRBD1 (6 bases). Per germline, CDR1 MNHEY and CDR2 SVGAGI. Trimming left V 10 bases short and J 8 bases short, with 20 bases between. This CDR3 comprises 13 residues. The CDR3 sequence: CATIGQTERGYTF. Written as DNA, the CDR3 is TGTGCCACGATCGGACAGACGGAACGGGGCTACACCTTC.

This rearrangement joins TRBV5-6 to TRBJ1-4, with 9 bases that match TRBD1. The trim removed 1 base at V and 7 bases at J, leaving 5 bases unmatched. CDR1 and CDR2 from the germline V gene are SGHDT and YYEEEE. The CDR3 spans 15 residues. The CDR3 is CASSLPGTGTEKLFF. The DNA for the CDR3 is TGTGCCAGCAGCTTGCCAGGGACAGGGACTGAAAAACTGTTTTTT.

The chain's CDR3 is CASSYSAGGYEQYF. CDR3 nucleotide sequence: TGTGCCAGCAGTTACTCAGCGGGGGGTTACGAGCAGTACTTC. The genes are TRBV6-5 and TRBJ2-7, with TRBD2 matching over 9 bases. Germline V gives CDR1 MNHEY, CDR2 SVGAGI. CDR3 length equals 14 residues. J was trimmed by 4 bases and V by 0 bases; bases with no gene match: 1.

This chain connects TRBV10-3 to TRBJ2-1; TRBD2 agrees at 9 bases. From germline, CDR1 is ENHRY and CDR2 SYGVKD. The CDR3 sequence is 14 residues long. V gave up 10 bases and J gave up 3 bases; unmatched junction bases: 7. The CDR3 region has the DNA TGTGCCACCCAGGAGCGGGGGGACTACAATGAGCAGTTCTTC. The encoded protein is CATQERGDYNEQFF.

This chain connects TRBV18 to TRBJ1-1, with 9 positions matching TRBD1. Germline lookup yields CDR1 KGHSH and CDR2 LQKENI. The length of the CDR3 is 16 residues. Germline trimming cut 0 bases from V and 0 bases from J; bases unmatched to any gene: 2. The chain's CDR3 is CASSPPDRGLNTEAFF. The CDR3, as DNA: TGTGCCAGCTCACCACCTGACAGGGGGTTGAACACTGAAGCTTTCTTT.

The rearrangement uses TRBV6-6 and TRBJ1-5, with 10 nucleotides matching TRBD1. This CDR3 contains 16 residues. J gave up 4 bases and V 2 bases, and 5 bases lay outside the gene matches. Per the germline V gene, CDR1 is MNHNY and CDR2 is SVGAGI (reference sequence). The CDR3 sequence: CASSYLGTGDNQPQHF. CDR3 nucleotides: TGTGCCAGCAGTTACCTCGGGACAGGGGATAATCAGCCCCAGCATTTT.

This chain uses TRBV5-1 with TRBJ1-4; D gene uncertain. CDR3 size: 16 residues. V lost 4 bases to trimming and J lost 6 bases, with 19 bases between them. CDR1 SGHRS and CDR2 YFSETQ come from the germline V gene. CDR3 sequence reads: CASSPGVRARDEKLFF. Written as DNA, the CDR3 is TGCGCCAGCAGCCCTGGTGTGAGGGCGAGGGATGAAAAACTGTTTTTT.

This chain uses TRBV6-5 with TRBJ1-2; D unresolved. Trimming pared 7 bases from V and 0 bases from J, leaving 9 bases between. Germline V gene data show CDR1 as MNHEY and CDR2 as SVGAGI. CDR3 length equals 13 residues. The CDR3 region is CASKLSANYGYTF. CDR3 DNA sequence: TGTGCCAGCAAACTTTCCGCTAACTATGGCTACACCTTC.

The chain carries TRBV4-1 and TRBJ2-5; D is unclear. CDR3 length equals 15 residues. Trimming cost V 0 bases and J 7 bases, with 15 bases left between them. Per germline, CDR1 MGHRA and CDR2 YSYEKL. The CDR3 sequence: CASSQDPTLLGTQYF. The CDR3 bases are TGCGCCAGCAGCCAAGACCCTACCCTCCTGGGGACCCAGTACTTC.

This chain links TRBV18 with TRBJ1-1, with D possibly matching TRBD1 (5 bases). The CDR3 has 14 amino acids. CDR1 KGHSH and CDR2 LQKENI come from the germline V gene. V was clipped by 4 bases and J by 6 bases, with 15 bases between them. The DNA of the CDR3 is TGTGCCAGCTCACGCCGGGACCCAGCGGCTGAAGCTTTCTTT. Its translation: CASSRRDPAAEAFF.

The V call is TRBV6-6, the J call TRBJ2-5; the match to TRBD2 covers 8 bases. Trimming cost V 2 bases and J 4 bases; bases outside gene matches: 3. The germline V gene has CDR1 MNHNY and CDR2 SVGAGI (reference sequence). The CDR3 totals 14 residues. The CDR3 spells CASSYREGGETQYF. The DNA for the CDR3 is TGTGCCAGCAGTTACCGGGAGGGGGGAGAGACCCAGTACTTC.

The chain joins TRBV5-1 to TRBJ1-1; D is possibly TRBD1 (5 bases). Germline CDR1 and CDR2: SGHRS and YFSETQ. The V end lost 0 bases, the J end lost 11 bases, and 11 bases lay between the germline ends. The CDR3 is 12 residues long. The CDR3 protein is CASSLAGRDAFF. The DNA of the CDR3 is TGCGCCAGCAGCTTGGCGGGACGGGATGCTTTCTTT.

This sequence joins TRBV4-3 and TRBJ1-2, with D unclear. This CDR3 spans 14 amino acids. Germline V gene sequence: CDR1 LGHNA, CDR2 YSLEER. Trimming took off 0 bases at V and 8 bases at J, with 13 bases between the two ends. The chain's CDR3 is CASSQDLAGEGYTF. CDR3 bases: TGCGCCAGCAGCCAAGATCTTGCCGGGGAAGGCTACACCTTC.

This chain links TRBV24-1 with TRBJ1-4, with TRBD1 as a possible D gene (5 bases). The CDR3 sequence is 9 residues long. V lost 9 bases and J lost 13, with 8 bases in between. CDR1 and CDR2 from the germline V gene are KGHDR and SFDVKD. The CDR3 is CATHGGLFF. As DNA, the CDR3 is TGTGCCACCCACGGGGGACTGTTTTTT.

This chain's CDR3 is CASSLDTGTGTQYF. The CDR3 nucleotides are TGTGCCAGCAGCTTGGATACGGGGACGGGTACCCAGTACTTC. V is TRBV5-4 and J is TRBJ2-5; TRBD1 or TRBD2 may be the D gene (5 bases each). Germline-derived CDR1 and CDR2 are SGHNT and YYREEE (reference sequence). Trimming removed 0 bases from V and 8 bases from J, with 14 bases in between. The CDR3 contains 14 residues.

V gene TRBV7-6 combines with J gene TRBJ2-1; TRBD2 might be the D (5 bases). Per the germline V gene, CDR1 is SGHVS and CDR2 is FNYEAQ. Trimming pared 5 bases from V and 9 bases from J, leaving 20 bases between. CDR3 size: 15 residues. Written as DNA, the CDR3 is TGTGCCAGCAGCCCCCGAGGAGGTACCGGGGTTGAGCAGTTCTTC. Amino acid sequence: CASSPRGGTGVEQFF.

This chain joins TRBV6-2 or TRBV6-3 and TRBJ1-1; D gene unclear. Germline V gives CDR1 MNHEY, CDR2 SVGEGT. The CDR3 totals 15 residues. V was trimmed by 4 bases and J by 4 bases, leaving 16 bases between them. Here the CDR3 reads CASSLRGGWVTEAFF. CDR3 DNA sequence: TGTGCCAGCAGTTTACGGGGAGGGTGGGTCACTGAAGCTTTCTTT.

This chain uses TRBV28 with TRBJ1-4; D unclear. There are 14 residues in the CDR3. Germline-derived CDR1 and CDR2 are MDHEN and SYDVKM. With 5 bases removed from V and 0 bases from J, the gap between germline ends came to 7 bases. The CDR3 reads CASSNVATNEKLFF. CDR3 coding DNA: TGTGCCAGCAGTAACGTAGCAACTAATGAAAAACTGTTTTTT.

The V gene is TRBV4-1, the J gene TRBJ1-1; no reliable D call. The germline V gene has CDR1 MGHRA and CDR2 YSYEKL. V lost 1 base, J lost 5 bases, and 8 bases lay in between. The length of the CDR3 is 13 residues. In nucleotides, the CDR3 is TGCGCCAGCAGCCAAGCCCCTCTTACTGAAGCTTTCTTT. It codes for CASSQAPLTEAFF.

The gene calls are TRBV7-8 and TRBJ1-1; 7 bases line up with TRBD1. J gave up 14 bases and V 5 bases, and 20 bases lay outside the gene matches. The germline V gene has CDR1 SGHVS and CDR2 FQNEAQ. This CDR3 contains 15 residues. DNA of the CDR3: TGTGCCAGCAGCCCCGCCTACGGGACAGCCGGTAAGGGATTCTTT. Its protein product is CASSPAYGTAGKGFF.

This rearrangement joins TRBV7-2 to TRBJ1-3; maybe TRBD1 (6 bases). Germline V lookup: CDR1 SGHTA, CDR2 FQGNSA. The CDR3 length is 14 residues. Trimming removed 1 base at V and 4 bases at J, with 8 bases between. The CDR3 here is CASSLVDRGNTIYF. CDR3 in DNA: TGTGCCAGCAGCTTAGTTGACAGGGGAAACACCATATATTTT.

The gene calls are TRBV4-3 and TRBJ2-5; 11 nucleotides agree with TRBD2. J lost 5 bases, V lost 1 base, and 6 bases had no gene match. Germline V gene data show CDR1 as LGHNA and CDR2 as YSLEER. This CDR3 spans 16 amino acids. The CDR3 bases are TGCGCCAGCAGCCAAGTAGCGGGGGGGCCTGGGGAGACCCAGTACTTC. This encodes CASSQVAGGPGETQYF.

The V and J genes are TRBV6-5 and TRBJ1-4; no clear D gene. V dropped 4 bases and J dropped 8 bases, with 14 bases sitting between them. The V gene's germline CDR1 is MNHEY and CDR2 SVGAGI. This CDR3 contains 14 residues. The CDR3 sequence is CASSWVAFSEKLFF. The DNA of the CDR3 is TGTGCCAGCAGTTGGGTGGCGTTTTCCGAAAAACTGTTTTTT.